This T cell receptor (beta chain) was profiled in a study of cytomegalovirus exposure and HLA in healthy donors (dated by TCRdb to 2017 to 2019). For the study in its entirety: An earlier analysis of roughly 570 of the donors reported 250 to 300 Gb of sequence data and roughly 120 million unique TCR beta sequences obtained from roughly 180 million T cells. A handful of DR-DQ haplotypes were handled as single units for association and clustering because linkage in the cohort was strong. Using immunosequencing, the study profiled T cell repertoires from 500 to 800 subjects and related those repertoires to cytomegalovirus serostatus. Every repertoire in the discovery cohort had been generated on one and the same sequencing platform. Both class I and class II loci were covered by HLA typing, at four-digit resolution. A separate validation cohort of 100 to 150 different subjects was used in addition to the approximately 640-subject first cohort. Alongside the repertoire data, information on donor age, sex, ethnicity and CMV serostatus was compiled. The study was designed to test whether signatures of past pathogen exposure could be identified by cataloging public T cell receptors. A later analysis re-examined previously published TCR beta repertoires from several hundred donors and added high-resolution HLA genotyping to investigate patterns of TCR occurrence. To decide whether each TCR beta V gene segment behaved as functional or pseudogenic, an earlier analysis of fewer than 750 of the donors relied on high-throughput TCR beta sequencing. Of the 300 to 500 genotyped donors, 75% to 85% were placed in the genetic ancestry cluster associated with self-reported Caucasian donors. A later genetic analysis took genome-wide SNP genotypes for about three fifths of the 666 donors and used that subset as a discovery cohort. The number of typed donors differed by locus: about 629-630 for A, B, C, DRB1 and DQB1; 522 for DQA1; about 600 for DPA1; and 400 to 480 for DPB1. High-throughput TCR immunosequencing, statistical association of individual TCRs with disease status, and machine learning were combined to predict cytomegalovirus infection status. Among some 400 genotyped donors of the cohort, an average of about 240,000 unique TCR beta nucleotide sequences were sequenced per donor, around 20% of them non-productive. Rather than drawing on any new phenotypic data, the later analysis identified candidate immune exposures from TCR beta sequences and the way those sequences occurred across donors. About 300 gigabases of sequencing data and tens of millions of unique TCR sequences were included in an early release covering about 700 HLA-typed donors. What the study reported, not specific to this receptor: According to a later analysis, parvovirus B19, influenza, CMV and Epstein-Barr virus appeared linked to several top co-occurrence clusters. In a later analysis, around 15,000 TCR beta sequences were associated with specific HLA alleles at a false discovery rate of 0.05. According to a later genetic analysis, donors in an Asian-associated ancestry cluster had fewer N-insertions in productive TCRs than the roughly 670-donor mean. The study listed approximately 150 TCR beta chains as associated with cytomegalovirus. Across donors, most TCR sequences were observed very rarely, whereas some public TCRs were present in many individuals. A further reported finding was that TCR beta sequences accurately predicted the HLA-A and HLA-B alleles for most subjects in the first cohort. A cluster of highly shared sequence variants was judged likely to be a technical artifact of the sequencing pipeline. In vitro tests confirmed that a few of the cytomegalovirus-associated TCR beta chains recognize cytomegalovirus antigens. The authors suggested that the approach could potentially be generalized to other disease states and immunological phenotypes. Correlated functional status among segregating V segments might reflect linkage disequilibrium, but an unknown experimental factor could not be ruled out. In this cohort, only TCR beta chains were sequenced, and detectable features were limited by the absence of alpha or paired-chain data. Some IMGT-functional V segments, including TRBV6-2 and TRBV6-3, could not be distinguished by the 87-base-pair reads and were therefore excluded. According to a later analysis, TCR association rates differed among HLA loci, with DRB1 alleles showing the most associated TCRs and HLA-C alleles showing the fewest. In a later analysis, HLA-associated TCR beta chains showed more clonal expansion and lower generation probabilities than non-associated chains that were equally common. In a later genetic analysis, a missense DCLRE1C variant was associated with V-gene and J-gene trimming of TCR beta chains, and the association was replicated in an independent cohort. Roughly uniform sequencing depth across donors was assumed in presence/absence analyses, although this assumption may not hold. In a later analysis, most CMV-associated TCR beta chains were found to appear HLA-restricted, with HLA associations seemingly driven largely by CMV exposure. HLA typing was unavailable for some donors at each locus, so association tests used only the typed subset. Cytomegalovirus status was reported to be diagnosed by the classifier with high specificity and sensitivity in both the original and validation cohorts. In an earlier analysis of more than 500 of the donors, most TCR beta V segments appeared in productive rearrangements about 90% or about 30% of the time, broadly matching IMGT annotations. When HLA alleles, especially DR and DQ, strongly co-occurred, TCR associations were difficult to assign to individual alleles. Because counts were too low, roughly 17 rarely observed V segments, including chromosome 9 orphons, were left out of the earlier analysis of 587 of the donors. For the cohort, immune exposure information was limited to CMV serostatus.

The cohort was made up of under 800 healthy bone marrow donors. At the time of sampling, all cohort members were nominally healthy, though unrecorded immune exposures were likely present. The donor tested CMV seropositive and was one of the 289 seropositive cohort members. Every donor gave a peripheral blood sample, and the peripheral blood mononuclear cells from that sample were used for TCR beta sequencing. Genomic DNA was extracted from the blood cell samples with the Qiagen DNeasy Blood Extraction Kit. Receptor libraries were prepared by the immunoSEQ multiplex PCR assay. A mixture of 60 forward primers for TCR Vbeta segments and 13 reverse primers for TCR Jbeta segments was used in the multiplex PCR. The CDR3 region of rearranged TCR beta genes was amplified from genomic DNA with a multiplex PCR assay. The amplified TCR beta libraries were sequenced on the Illumina HiSeq System as 87-base-pair reads. Per the original workflow: A later analysis tallied 70 million to 100 million unique TCR beta chains across the 666 repertoires, and about 12 million of those chains were shared by two or more donors. To remove PCR and sequencing errors, raw reads were error-corrected and collapsed into unique sequences using a nearest-neighbor algorithm that merged closely related sequences. Alignment of CDR3 sequences to IMGT reference sequences was used to assign V, D and J gene segments. Each retained sequence needed at least a six-nucleotide match to both a V gene segment and a J gene segment. A rearrangement counted as productive if the CDR3 had no stop codons and remained in frame with V and J, and every other rearrangement counted as non-productive. CDR3 was defined by IMGT convention, running from the second conserved V-encoded cysteine to the conserved J-encoded phenylalanine. The earlier analysis of about 610 of the donors excluded sequences that lacked an unambiguous match to a single V gene segment. In an earlier analysis of 450 to 750 of the donors, a V segment was called functional when productive rearrangements were above 56.7%, and segregating when the standard deviation between donors exceeded 5%. A statistical classification framework was built for diagnosing cytomegalovirus status from the catalog of TCR beta chain sequences. In a later analysis, TCR nucleotide sequences were compared against IMGT/GENE-DB human TR gene sequences so that V and J genes could be assigned. In a later analysis, CDR3 sequences and most-parsimonious VDJ recombination scenarios were assigned using the TCRdist pipeline. A later analysis defined each TCR beta chain by its CDR3 amino acid sequence plus V-gene family, and excluded reads lacking a unique V-gene family. As a way to deal with suspected cross-contamination and a sequencing artifact, a later analysis dropped hundreds of nucleotide sequences that were highly shared and had low generation probability. A later analysis calculated a clonal expansion index for each public chain from normalized within-repertoire ranks of inferred template counts. In a later analysis, generation probabilities were computed using a VDJ recombination model fitted to out-of-frame rearrangements, and the results were checked against IGoR. Hypergeometric tests were used in a later analysis to score TCR-TCR, TCR-HLA and TCR-CMV co-occurrence, with a repertoire-size bias correction applied to the TCR pairs. In a later analysis, false discovery rates were estimated by permuting HLA or CMV assignments 20 times. In a later analysis, co-occurring TCRs were grouped using DBSCAN, and TCRdist sequence similarity was added for clustering within HLA-allele-positive subsets. Repertoires with fewer than 30,000 or more than 120,000 public chains, plus five repertoires with anomalous nucleotide sharing, were excluded from co-occurrence clustering. TCRdb holds this immuneACCESS table with in-frame rearrangements only. Some clones are missing; in checked studies, unresolved V genes explain under half, and the rest has no known cause. The V and J calls and clone size were taken over from that table, and D and trimming were inferred from the DNA. This sample lists under 200,000 clones; over 75% were detected once. The ten largest clones represent 6.3% of the sample.

Points on this clone: Its target antigen remains unknown. Qualities for individual bases were not recorded, and no much larger clone is one base off.

Relative to germline, V is 4 bases shorter and J is 7 bases shorter, with 17 bases between their ends. Reading from cysteine to phenylalanine, the CDR3 counts 15 amino acids. Only the CDR3 DNA is retained, 45 bases long and in frame from the first base. Reading the germline V gene gives CDR1 SGHTA and CDR2 FQGTGA. The specimen was PBMCs. The chain is encoded by TRBV7-3 joined to TRBJ2-1, with a weak D call of TRBD1 (5 bases match). This TCR came from a man between 35 and 55 years old in good health and CMV-seropositive. CDR3 sequence: CASSYARRGRNEQFF. The nucleotides are TGTGCCAGCAGCTACGCCCGTAGGGGTAGGAATGAGCAGTTCTTC.